The 20 T cell receptor beta chains listed next were all sequenced from one sample in a study of regulatory T cells in long-lasting Graves disease. Libraries of TCR beta came from iRepertoire HTBI primers plus Arm-PCR of CDR3 regions. TCRdb processed the multiplex PCR reads anew with MiXCR; each CDR3 protein has one entry. Among around 450,000 distinct CDR3 sequences, roughly 21% were seen once, and the ten largest hold over 6%. Regarding time point: persistent/refractory GD, antithyroid drugs over 5 years with positive TRAb. Making the TCR library involved RNA that had been extracted from PBMCs. The sample consisted of peripheral blood mononuclear cells (PBMCs), taken when the disease was refractory, from a patient treated with antithyroid drugs. These receptors came from a female donor with Graves disease.

This clonotype occurred a few times. The chain is built from TRBV7-2 and TRBJ2-7, with a possible D match to TRBD1 (6 bases). CDR3 length: 15 amino acids. Germline values: CDR1 SGHTA, CDR2 FQGNSA. V dropped 4 bases and J dropped 1 base, with 14 bases sitting between them. CDR3 sequence (DNA): TGTGCCAGCAGCTACCCCAGGGGTAGGTCCTACGAGCAGTACTTC. It is translated as CASSYPRGRSYEQYF.

This rearrangement joins TRBV30 to TRBJ1-1; D uncertain. Germline CDR1 GTSNPN, CDR2 SVGIG (reference sequence). The CDR3 spans 13 residues. V was clipped by 0 bases and J by 0 bases, with 5 bases between them. The CDR3 nucleotides are TGTGCCTGGAGTGTAGTCATGAACACTGAAGCTTTCTTT. Amino acid sequence: CAWSVVMNTEAFF. The full variable domain, rest sourced from reference TRBV30 and TRBJ1-1, is SQTIHQWPATLVQPVGSPLSLECTVEGTSNPNLYWYRQAAGRGLQLLFYSVGIGQISSEVPQNLSASRPQDRQFILSSKKLLLSDSGFYLCAWSVVMNTEAFFGQGTRLTVV.

This clonotype was seen ten or more times. J is TRBJ1-1 and V is TRBV20-1; weak D call: TRBD1 (6 bases). The V gene's germline CDR1 is DFQATT and CDR2 SNEGSKA (reference sequence). Trimming removed 6 bases from V and 4 bases from J, with 12 bases in between. This CDR3 contains 12 residues. CDR3 DNA sequence: TGCAGTGCCGAGGGGGGTCCCACTGAAGCTTTCTTT. This codes for CSAEGGPTEAFF.

Many counts were recorded for this clonotype. The CDR3 loop reads CSVEESSGRRTQYF. CDR3 DNA: TGCAGCGTTGAAGAGTCTAGCGGGAGGAGGACCCAGTACTTC. V and J are TRBV29-1 and TRBJ2-5; 11 positions agree with TRBD2. Germline-derived CDR1 and CDR2 are SQVTM and ANQGSEA. The CDR3 length is 14 residues. V lost 0 bases to trimming and J lost 7 bases; unmatched junction nucleotides: 4.

Worth noting for this clonotype: The junction and the germline gene differ at one end; a read error may be behind it. This chain joins TRBV20-1 and TRBJ2-7; no firm D call. CDR3 length equals 12 residues. Germline assignment: CDR1 DFQATT and CDR2 SNEGSKA (reference sequence). The chain's CDR3 is CSARDEVYEQHF. The DNA for the CDR3 is TGCAGTGCTAGAGATGAAGTATACGAGCAGCACTTC.

This clonotype was observed once. Given a much more abundant clone one base away, this may be a read error. The chain employs TRBV28 and TRBJ2-5, with 8 bases that match TRBD1. Per the germline V gene, CDR1 is MDHEN and CDR2 is SYDVKM. This CDR3 contains 14 residues. The chain's CDR3 is CASRSGQAQETRYF. The CDR3 region has the DNA TGTGCCAGCAGGTCGGGACAGGCCCAAGAGACCCGGTACTTC. The full variable domain, in which reference TRBV28 and TRBJ2-5 provide the parts outside the CDR3, is DVKVTQSSRYLVKRTGEKVFLECVQDMDHENMFWYRQDPGLGLRLIYFSYDVKMKEKGDIPEGYSVSREKKERFSLILESASTNQTSMYLCASRSGQAQETRYFGPGTRLLVL.

This clonotype was recorded many times. The chain links TRBV7-9 to TRBJ1-2; a weak D match, TRBD1 (6 bases). The germline V gene has CDR1 SEHNR and CDR2 FQNEAQ (reference sequence). The CDR3 runs to 16 residues. The V and J ends lost 1 base and 1 base respectively, with 13 bases between them. CDR3: CASSLDAQGLNYGYTF. CDR3 bases: TGTGCCAGCAGCTTAGACGCACAGGGCCTTAACTATGGCTACACCTTC.

The sample holds many counts of this clonotype. CDR3 nucleotide sequence: TGCAGCGTTGAAGAAAGAGTGAACACTGAAGCTTTCTTT. Protein product: CSVEERVNTEAFF. The chain has TRBV29-1 and TRBJ1-1, with D unresolved. Trimming pared 0 bases from V and 0 bases from J, leaving 5 bases between. The CDR3 consists of 13 residues. Germline V gene sequence: CDR1 SQVTM, CDR2 ANQGSEA.

This clonotype has ten or more counts. V is TRBV11-2 and J is TRBJ1-1; TRBD1 aligns across 9 bases. This CDR3 comprises 15 residues. Germline V CDR1 and CDR2: SGHAT, FQNNGV. V trimming: 0 bases; J trimming: 3 bases; junction bases outside the gene matches: 2. CDR3 loop: CASSLETGGDTEAFF. The CDR3 nucleotides are TGTGCCAGCAGCTTAGAGACAGGGGGTGACACTGAAGCTTTCTTT.

This clonotype was recorded many times. This chain joins TRBV10-3 and TRBJ2-5; TRBD2 might be the D (5 bases). CDR3 size: 15 residues. The germline V gene has CDR1 ENHRY and CDR2 SYGVKD. V lost 0 bases to trimming and J lost 5 bases, with 13 bases between them. The CDR3 region is CAISESGESGETQYF. CDR3 sequence (DNA): TGTGCCATCAGTGAGTCAGGAGAGTCGGGGGAGACCCAGTACTTC.

This clonotype came up a few times. The rearrangement uses TRBV5-1 and TRBJ1-2; D is perhaps TRBD1 (5 bases). The germline V gene encodes CDR1 SGHRS and CDR2 YFSETQ. The germline V and J ends were trimmed by 2 bases and 7 bases, with 12 bases remaining between them. CDR3 length equals 13 residues. The DNA for the CDR3 is TGCGCCAGCAGCTTCAACCACGACAGTGGCTACACCTTC. Residues: CASSFNHDSGYTF.

This clonotype was found many times. The gene calls are TRBV28 and TRBJ1-5; a possible D gene is TRBD1 (5 bases). V lost 3 bases, J lost 5 bases, and 11 bases lay in between. This CDR3 region has 14 residues. Germline lookup yields CDR1 MDHEN and CDR2 SYDVKM. As DNA, the CDR3 is TGTGCCAGCAGTTTCGAACAGGTTGATCAGCCCCAGCATTTT. Its protein product is CASSFEQVDQPQHF.

J is TRBJ2-1 and V is TRBV28; D gene ambiguous. The CDR3 is 12 amino acids. V shed 5 bases and J shed 12 bases, with 14 bases lying between them. CDR1 is MDHEN, CDR2 SYDVKM, per germline. As DNA, the CDR3 is TGTGCCAGCAGTCTCCCCGGTAGGGTGCAGTTCTTC. Encoded protein: CASSLPGRVQFF.

This rearrangement joins TRBV10-3 to TRBJ2-7, with unresolved D. V shed 0 bases and J shed 0 bases, with 12 bases lying between them. The CDR3 is 16 amino acids. Germline values: CDR1 ENHRY, CDR2 SYGVKD. The DNA for the CDR3 is TGTGCCATCAGTGAGTCGGCAAGTCTGAGCTCCTACGAGCAGTACTTC. Its protein product is CAISESASLSSYEQYF.

V and J are TRBV11-3 and TRBJ1-1, with D possibly being TRBD1 (5 bases). CDR3 size: 15 residues. In germline, CDR1 is SGHNT, CDR2 YENEEA. The V end lost 5 bases, the J end lost 0 bases, and 13 bases lay between the germline ends. CDR3: CASSPNQGMNTEAFF. CDR3 in DNA: TGTGCCAGCAGCCCAAACCAGGGCATGAACACTGAAGCTTTCTTT.

This chain connects TRBV27 to TRBJ2-4; D is ambiguous. This CDR3 spans 15 amino acids. The ends were cut back, 1 base at V and 6 bases at J, with 13 bases in the middle. Looked up from germline, CDR1 is MNHEY and CDR2 is SMNVEV (reference sequence). Here the CDR3 reads CASSLLGPPGNIQYF. DNA of the CDR3: TGTGCCAGCAGTTTATTGGGCCCCCCGGGAAACATTCAGTACTTC.

This clonotype was seen a few times. V usage is TRBV7-3 and J usage is TRBJ1-2, with TRBD1 matching 7 bases. CDR1 is SGHTA, CDR2 FQGTGA, per germline. V lost 4 bases to trimming and J lost 6 bases; unmatched junction nucleotides: 17. CDR3 length: 17 amino acids. For the CDR3, the DNA is TGTGCCAGCAGCTCCCCGGACAGGCAAGGACTAGCTGATGGCTACACCTTC. This codes for CASSSPDRQGLADGYTF.

Only a few counts were recorded for this clonotype. The chain is built from TRBV20-1 and TRBJ1-5, with D perhaps matching TRBD1 (6 bases). Germline lookup yields CDR1 DFQATT and CDR2 SNEGSKA (reference sequence). This CDR3 is 12 amino acids long. The CDR3 region is CSGGGDGQPQHF. CDR3 DNA: TGCAGCGGAGGGGGGGATGGACAGCCCCAGCATTTT.

This clonotype showed up many times. This chain uses TRBV15 with TRBJ1-3; TRBD1 aligns across 11 bases. Trimming removed 3 bases from V and 4 bases from J; junction bases left unmatched: 2. CDR1 is LNHNV and CDR2 is YYDKDF in the germline V gene (reference sequence). CDR3 length equals 15 residues. CDR3 bases: TGTGCCACCAGCAGGGACAGGGGGCCCGGAAACACCATATATTTT. Residues: CATSRDRGPGNTIYF.

This clonotype came up many times. The chain uses TRBV28 and TRBJ1-6; 10 positions agree with TRBD1. This CDR3 is 16 amino acids long. The V segment lost 4 bases and the J segment 8 bases; nucleotides outside the gene matches: 8. Germline V CDR1 and CDR2: MDHEN, SYDVKM. The CDR3 DNA sequence: TGTGCCAGCAGTTCGACTGGACAGGGGGTTTATTCACCCCTCCACTTT. Its translation is CASSSTGQGVYSPLHF.